This T cell receptor beta chain was identified in a study of siplizumab effects on memory and regulatory T cells. The study's findings and limits: Unstimulated subset assignment was obtained for only a minor fraction of alloreactive clones. Whether the proliferating Tregs (from siplizumab cultures) were suppressive was not confirmed. Contribution to the alloresponse seemed major for naive T cells, which also seemed more diverse than memory cells.

For every sample, around 9.6 x 10^4 TCR templates were assayed. Using immunoSEQ multiplex PCR, the repertoire was profiled, and TCRdb retains in-frame clones only, with some absent. There are around 100,000 clones in the sample; over 85% occur only once, and about 0.62% lies in the top ten. With respect to this clone: Antigen unknown.

Germline CDR1 and CDR2: ENHRY and SYGVKD. The CDR3 runs 14 residues. Unmatched junction bases numbered 5, after V lost 4 bases and J lost 4 bases. The chain links TRBV10-3 to TRBJ1-1; TRBD1 matches at 8 bases. Sequencing was done on a sample of Tregs sorted from blood. This clonotype originated in a human donor in good health. The CDR3 DNA reads TGTGCCATCAGTGTCACAGGACAGGGCACTGAAGCTTTCTTT. Its translation: CAISVTGQGTEAFF.